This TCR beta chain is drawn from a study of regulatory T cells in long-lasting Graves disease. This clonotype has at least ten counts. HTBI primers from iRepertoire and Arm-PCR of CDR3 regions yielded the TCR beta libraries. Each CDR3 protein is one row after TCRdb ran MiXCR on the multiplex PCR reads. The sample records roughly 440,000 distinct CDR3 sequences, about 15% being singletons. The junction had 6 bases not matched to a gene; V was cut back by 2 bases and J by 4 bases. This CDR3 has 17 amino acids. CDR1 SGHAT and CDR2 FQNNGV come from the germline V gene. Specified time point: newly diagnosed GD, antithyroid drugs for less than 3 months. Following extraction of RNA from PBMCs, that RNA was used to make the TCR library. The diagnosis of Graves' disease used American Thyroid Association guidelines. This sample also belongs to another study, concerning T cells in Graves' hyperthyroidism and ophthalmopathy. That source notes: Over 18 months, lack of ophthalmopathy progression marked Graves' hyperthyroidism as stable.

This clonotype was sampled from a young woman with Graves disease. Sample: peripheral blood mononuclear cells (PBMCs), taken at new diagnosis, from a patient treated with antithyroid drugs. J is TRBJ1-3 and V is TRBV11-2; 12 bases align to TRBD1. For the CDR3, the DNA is TGTGCCAGCAGCTTAAACCGGGACAGGGGGCCGGGAAACACCATATATTTT. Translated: CASSLNRDRGPGNTIYF.